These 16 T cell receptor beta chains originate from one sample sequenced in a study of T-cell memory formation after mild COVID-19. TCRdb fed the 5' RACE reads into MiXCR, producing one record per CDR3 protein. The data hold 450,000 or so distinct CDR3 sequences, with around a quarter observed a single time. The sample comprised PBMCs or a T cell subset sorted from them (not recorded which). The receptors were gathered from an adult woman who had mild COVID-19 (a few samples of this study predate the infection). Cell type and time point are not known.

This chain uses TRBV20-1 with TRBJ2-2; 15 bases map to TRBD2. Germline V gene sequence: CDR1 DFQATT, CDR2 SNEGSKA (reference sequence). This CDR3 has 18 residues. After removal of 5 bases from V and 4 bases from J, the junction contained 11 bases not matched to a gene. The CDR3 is CSASNPGLAGGPTGELFF. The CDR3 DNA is TGCAGTGCTTCAAATCCGGGACTAGCGGGGGGCCCCACCGGGGAGCTGTTTTTT.

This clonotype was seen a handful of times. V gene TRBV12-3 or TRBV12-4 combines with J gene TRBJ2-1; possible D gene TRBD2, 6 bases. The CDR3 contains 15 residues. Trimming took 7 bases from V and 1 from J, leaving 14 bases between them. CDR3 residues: CASTQTRRSYNEQFF. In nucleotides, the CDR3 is TGTGCCAGCACCCAGACTAGGAGGTCCTACAATGAGCAGTTCTTC.

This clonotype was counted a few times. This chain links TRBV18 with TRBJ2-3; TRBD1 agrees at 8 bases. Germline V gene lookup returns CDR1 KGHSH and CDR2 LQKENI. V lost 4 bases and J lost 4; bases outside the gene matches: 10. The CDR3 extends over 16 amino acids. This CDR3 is CASSRTTGVPADTQYF. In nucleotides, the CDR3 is TGTGCCAGCTCACGGACGACAGGGGTACCGGCAGATACGCAGTATTTT.

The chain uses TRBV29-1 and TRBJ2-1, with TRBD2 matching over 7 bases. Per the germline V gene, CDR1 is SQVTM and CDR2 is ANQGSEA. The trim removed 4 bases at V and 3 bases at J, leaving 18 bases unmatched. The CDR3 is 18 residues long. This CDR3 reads CSVVGQVEGREFYNEQFF. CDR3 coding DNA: TGCAGCGTTGTAGGGCAGGTTGAGGGGCGGGAGTTCTACAATGAGCAGTTCTTC.

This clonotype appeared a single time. The CDR3 sequence is CASSQEWGANEQFF. For the CDR3, the DNA is TGCGCCAGCAGCCAAGAGTGGGGGGCCAATGAGCAGTTCTTC. The V call is TRBV4-1, the J call TRBJ2-1; D assignment may be TRBD1 or TRBD2 (6 bases each). The V and J ends lost 0 bases and 6 bases respectively, with 9 bases between them. CDR3 length: 14 residues. Germline-derived CDR1 and CDR2 are MGHRA and YSYEKL.

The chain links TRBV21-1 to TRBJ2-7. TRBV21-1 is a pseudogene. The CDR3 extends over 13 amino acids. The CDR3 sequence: CASSKLQSYEQYF. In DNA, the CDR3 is TGTGCCAGCAGCAAATTACAATCCTACGAGCAGTACTTC.

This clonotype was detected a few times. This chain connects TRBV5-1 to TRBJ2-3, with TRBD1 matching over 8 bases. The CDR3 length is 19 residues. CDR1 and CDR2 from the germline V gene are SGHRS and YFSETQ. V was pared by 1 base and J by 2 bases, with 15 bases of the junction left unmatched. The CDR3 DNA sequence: TGCGCCAGCAGCTTGATGGTCGCAAGTATGGGACAGGCCACAGATACGCAGTATTTT. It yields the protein CASSLMVASMGQATDTQYF.

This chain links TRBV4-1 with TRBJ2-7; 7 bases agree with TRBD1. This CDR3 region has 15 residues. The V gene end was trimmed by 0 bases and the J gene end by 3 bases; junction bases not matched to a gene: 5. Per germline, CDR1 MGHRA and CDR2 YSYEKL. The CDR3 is CASSQDLGTDYEQYF. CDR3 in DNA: TGCGCCAGCAGCCAAGATTTGGGGACAGACTACGAGCAGTACTTC.

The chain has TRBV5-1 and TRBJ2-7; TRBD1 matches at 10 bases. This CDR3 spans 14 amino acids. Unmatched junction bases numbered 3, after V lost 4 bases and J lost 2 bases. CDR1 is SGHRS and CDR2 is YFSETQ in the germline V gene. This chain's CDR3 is CASSGGTGAYEQYF. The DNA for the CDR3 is TGCGCCAGCAGCGGCGGGACAGGGGCCTACGAGCAGTACTTC.

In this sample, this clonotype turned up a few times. The CDR3 protein is CSAREAREWYDNEQFF. The CDR3 region has the DNA TGCAGTGCTAGAGAGGCGCGGGAGTGGTATGACAATGAGCAGTTCTTC. The gene calls are TRBV20-1 and TRBJ2-1; 7 bases map to TRBD2. The CDR3 covers 16 residues. CDR1 DFQATT and CDR2 SNEGSKA come from the germline V gene (reference sequence). V gave up 0 bases and J gave up 5 bases; unmatched junction bases: 10.

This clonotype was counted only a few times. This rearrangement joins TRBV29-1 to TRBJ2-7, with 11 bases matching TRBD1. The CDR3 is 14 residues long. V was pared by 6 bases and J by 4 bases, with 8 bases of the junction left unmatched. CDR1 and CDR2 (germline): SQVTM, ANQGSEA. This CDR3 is CSVGSGTGGYEQYF. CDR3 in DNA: TGCAGCGTGGGGTCCGGGACAGGGGGTTACGAGCAGTACTTC.

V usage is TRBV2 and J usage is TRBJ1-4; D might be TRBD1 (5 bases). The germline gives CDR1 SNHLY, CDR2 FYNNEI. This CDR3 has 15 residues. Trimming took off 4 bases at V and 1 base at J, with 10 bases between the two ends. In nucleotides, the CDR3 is TGTGCCAGCAGTGTTCAGGGAGGAACTAATGAAAAACTGTTTTTT. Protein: CASSVQGGTNEKLFF.

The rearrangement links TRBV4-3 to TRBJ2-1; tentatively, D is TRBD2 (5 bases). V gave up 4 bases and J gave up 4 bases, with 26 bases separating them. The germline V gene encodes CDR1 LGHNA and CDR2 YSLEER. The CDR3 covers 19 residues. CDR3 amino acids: CASSRGRDRGLVRYNEQFF. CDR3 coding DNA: TGCGCCAGCAGCCGAGGAAGAGATCGTGGACTTGTAAGGTACAATGAGCAGTTCTTC.

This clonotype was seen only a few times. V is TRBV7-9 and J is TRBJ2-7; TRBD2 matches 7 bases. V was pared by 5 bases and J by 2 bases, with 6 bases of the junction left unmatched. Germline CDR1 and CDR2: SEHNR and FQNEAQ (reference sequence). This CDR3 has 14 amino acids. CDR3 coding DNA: TGTGCCAGCAGCCTAAGAAGCGGGACCTACGAGCAGTACTTC. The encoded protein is CASSLRSGTYEQYF.

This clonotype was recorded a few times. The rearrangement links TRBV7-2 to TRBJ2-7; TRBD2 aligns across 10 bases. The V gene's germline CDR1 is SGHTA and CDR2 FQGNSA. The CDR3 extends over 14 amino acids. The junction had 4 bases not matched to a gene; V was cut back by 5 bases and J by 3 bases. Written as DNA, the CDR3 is TGTGCCAGCAGCCGGACTAGCGGATTCTACGAGCAGTACTTC. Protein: CASSRTSGFYEQYF.

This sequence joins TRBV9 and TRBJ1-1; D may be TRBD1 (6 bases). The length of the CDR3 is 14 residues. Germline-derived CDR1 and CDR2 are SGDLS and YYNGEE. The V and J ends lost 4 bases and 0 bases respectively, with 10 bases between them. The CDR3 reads CASSIGGLNTEAFF. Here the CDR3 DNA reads TGTGCCAGCAGCATCGGGGGGCTGAACACTGAAGCTTTCTTT.